These 24 T cell receptor beta chains share one sample of origin, sequenced in a study of blood T cell repertoires in COVID-19. TCRdb's copy holds only in-frame clones and misses some; the assay was immunoSEQ multiplex PCR. The sample lists under 300,000 clones; just over 85% were seen once. Sequences were obtained from PBMCs or T cells enriched from blood (not recorded which). The source of these receptors is a man younger than 30 who had recovered from COVID-19.

The chain recombines TRBV19 with TRBJ2-7; D perhaps matches TRBD1 (6 bases). CDR1 and CDR2 from the germline V gene are LNHDA and SQIVND (reference sequence). The CDR3 loop spans 17 amino acids. With 1 base removed from V and 9 bases from J, the gap between germline ends came to 25 bases. DNA for the CDR3: TGTGCCAGTAGTATAGGAATCTCGGACAGCTCCTACGAGGGGCAGTACTTC. Translation: CASSIGISDSSYEGQYF.

This clone was seen only once. V and J are TRBV3-1 (or the pseudogene TRBV3-2) and TRBJ2-7, with 14 bases fitting TRBD2. Germline V gene lookup returns CDR1 LGHDT and CDR2 YNNKEL (reference sequence). This CDR3 has 16 amino acids. V lost 6 bases to trimming and J lost 3 bases; unmatched junction nucleotides: 7. The CDR3 nucleotides are TGTGCCAGCAGTCTTCGGGGACTAGCGGGGGTCTACGAGCAGTACTTC. Translated, it gives CASSLRGLAGVYEQYF.

V and J are TRBV12-3 or TRBV12-4 and TRBJ2-1; 7 bases are shared with TRBD2. This CDR3 region has 13 residues. The CDR3 sequence: CASGGGTTDEQFF. The CDR3 coding sequence is TGTGCGAGCGGTGGGGGGACTACCGATGAGCAGTTCTTC.

The chain has TRBV2 and TRBJ1-3, with 9 bases matching TRBD1. CDR1 SNHLY and CDR2 FYNNEI come from the germline V gene. There are 15 residues in the CDR3. V shed 5 bases, J shed 3 bases, and the junction held 5 bases outside the gene matches. CDR3 sequence reads: CASSPQGALGNTIYF. CDR3 DNA: TGTGCCAGCAGTCCACAGGGGGCGCTTGGAAACACCATATATTTT.

The chain has TRBV7-8 and TRBJ2-1; weak D call: TRBD2 (5 bases). V shed 2 bases and J shed 4 bases, with 21 bases lying between them. The CDR3 sequence is 18 residues long. From germline, CDR1 is SGHVS and CDR2 FQNEAQ. CDR3 DNA sequence: TGTGCCAGCAGCTTATTACTTGTTATCGGGGTCTCTTACAATGAGCAGTTCTTC. Translation: CASSLLLVIGVSYNEQFF.

The chain links TRBV10-3 to TRBJ1-3; D is undetermined. Germline V gene sequence: CDR1 ENHRY, CDR2 SYGVKD. Trimming left V 11 bases short and J 2 bases short, with 13 bases between. This CDR3 is 13 amino acids long. The DNA for the CDR3 is TGTGCCTCCAGATGGCAGACTGGAAACACCATATATTTT. Protein product: CASRWQTGNTIYF.

The rearrangement links TRBV12-3 or TRBV12-4 to TRBJ1-2; D call uncertain. There are 13 residues in the CDR3. V lost 7 bases to trimming and J lost 3 bases, with 12 bases between them. CDR3: CASTTYAHYGYTF. For the CDR3, the DNA is TGTGCCAGCACCACTTACGCCCACTATGGCTACACCTTC.

This clone was counted once. This rearrangement joins TRBV7-9 to TRBJ1-2, with D possibly being TRBD1 (5 bases). The V end lost 5 bases, the J end lost 4 bases, and 17 bases lay between the germline ends. This CDR3 has 15 residues. Germline assignment: CDR1 SEHNR and CDR2 FQNEAQ (reference sequence). In DNA form, the CDR3 reads TGTGCCAGCAGCCTACAGGATAGGGAGGGCTATGGCTACACCTTC. Its protein is CASSLQDREGYGYTF.

The chain is built from TRBV5-5 and TRBJ2-5; perhaps TRBD1 as D (6 bases). Germline values: CDR1 SGHKS, CDR2 YYEKEE (reference sequence). This CDR3 comprises 17 residues. Between the trimmed V and J ends, which lost 4 bases and 7 bases, there was a span of 26 bases. The CDR3 reads CASSPKTGTPSGWTQYF. CDR3 sequence (DNA): TGTGCCAGCAGCCCAAAGACAGGAACCCCTTCAGGTTGGACCCAGTACTTC.

The genes are TRBV11-2 and TRBJ2-1, with 9 bases lining up with TRBD2. There are 16 residues in the CDR3. Looked up from germline, CDR1 is SGHAT and CDR2 is FQNNGV. Germline trimming cut 1 base from V and 5 bases from J; bases unmatched to any gene: 6. The CDR3 DNA reads as TGTGCCAGCAGCTTAGTTGGCGGGAGGGCCCACAATGAGCAGTTCTTC. This translates into CASSLVGGRAHNEQFF.

In this sample, this clone turned up a few times. One junction end disagrees with the germline gene, perhaps due to a read error. The gene calls are TRBV4-1 and TRBJ1-4; 7 bases agree with TRBD1. The V gene's germline CDR1 is MGHRA and CDR2 YSYEKL. The CDR3 spans 13 residues. CDR3 amino acids: CASSQDRKDRALF. CDR3 sequence (DNA): TGCGCCAGCAGCCAAGATAGGAAAGACAGGGCCCTTTTT.

A few counts support this clone. The chain combines TRBV12-5 with TRBJ2-5; TRBD2 is a possible D gene (6 bases). Per the germline V gene, CDR1 is LGHNT and CDR2 is FRNRAP. The CDR3 is 14 residues long. Trimming took 5 bases from V and 2 from J, leaving 12 bases between them. The CDR3 coding sequence is TGTGCTAGTGGTCCGGGGGAGTGGCAAGAGACCCAGTACTTC. Amino acid sequence: CASGPGEWQETQYF.

The V and J genes are TRBV23-1 and TRBJ2-1; D remains ambiguous. TRBV23-1 is placed among ORFs of uncertain function. V was cut by 5 bases and J by 4 bases, with 12 bases left in between. The CDR3 extends over 14 amino acids. The CDR3: CASSGQTTYNEQFF. The CDR3 nucleotides are TGCGCCAGCAGTGGCCAAACTACTTACAATGAGCAGTTCTTC.

The CDR3: CASRGTASVNTEAFF. The CDR3 DNA follows: TGCGCCAGCAGGGGGACAGCCTCTGTCAACACTGAAGCTTTCTTT. This chain connects TRBV5-1 to TRBJ1-1, with 7 nucleotides matching TRBD1. Germline lookup yields CDR1 SGHRS and CDR2 YFSETQ. This CDR3 is built from 15 residues. After removal of 5 bases from V and 2 bases from J, the junction contained 9 bases not matched to a gene. Combining the CDR3 with reference TRBV5-1 and TRBJ1-1 gives the whole variable domain KAGVTQTPRYLIKTRGQQVTLSCSPISGHRSVSWYQQTPGQGLQFLFEYFSETQRNKGNFPGRFSGRQFSNSRSEMNVSTLELGDSALYLCASRGTASVNTEAFFGQGTRLTVV.

V usage is TRBV27 and J usage is TRBJ2-1, with 9 bases lining up with TRBD2. Unmatched junction bases numbered 5, after V lost 2 bases and J lost 0 bases. Germline CDR1 is MNHEY and CDR2 is SMNVEV (reference sequence). This CDR3 spans 17 amino acids. The CDR3 coding sequence is TGTGCCAGCAGTTTAGCGGGGGGGATATACTCCTACAATGAGCAGTTCTTC. Amino acids: CASSLAGGIYSYNEQFF.

CDR3: CASSIGSGNTGELFF. The CDR3 DNA is TGTGCCAGTAGTATAGGGTCAGGTAACACCGGGGAGCTGTTTTTT. The J gene is TRBJ2-2, the V gene TRBV19; no definite D call. Trimming took 1 base from V and 2 from J, leaving 8 bases between them. The germline V gene has CDR1 LNHDA and CDR2 SQIVND (reference sequence). The CDR3 has 15 residues.

The chain links TRBV10-3 to TRBJ2-3; TRBD2 aligns across 12 bases. Germline CDR1 and CDR2: ENHRY and SYGVKD. The CDR3 covers 15 residues. With V trimmed by 4 bases and J by 9 bases, 8 bases remained unmatched. CDR3 protein: CAISGTSGMSETQYF. The CDR3 DNA sequence: TGTGCCATCAGTGGGACTAGCGGGATGTCGGAGACGCAGTATTTT.

The chain carries TRBV7-6 and TRBJ2-1, with D unresolved. The V end was cut by 1 base, the J end by 8 bases, with 12 bases between. Germline V gene sequence: CDR1 SGHVS, CDR2 FNYEAQ. CDR3 length equals 14 residues. The CDR3 reads CASSLVVSTDEQFF. The CDR3 DNA follows: TGTGCCAGCAGCTTAGTAGTTTCTACCGATGAGCAGTTCTTC.

In its sample, this clone was seen a few times. The chain carries TRBV9 and TRBJ2-2; D perhaps matches TRBD2 (7 bases). Germline CDR1 SGDLS, CDR2 YYNGEE. V gave up 0 bases and J gave up 1 base, with 10 bases separating them. The CDR3 totals 16 residues. The CDR3: CASSVAGGQNTGELFF. In nucleotides, the CDR3 is TGTGCCAGCAGCGTAGCGGGGGGACAGAACACCGGGGAGCTGTTTTTT.

This clone has only a few counts. The chain uses TRBV3-1 (or the pseudogene TRBV3-2) and TRBJ2-3; D not resolved. Trimming took 5 bases from V and 6 from J, leaving 15 bases between them. Germline V gene lookup returns CDR1 LGHDT and CDR2 YNNKEL (reference sequence). This CDR3 has 14 residues. The CDR3 spells CASSSQVVRDTQYF. CDR3 in DNA: TGTGCCAGCAGCTCCCAGGTGGTTCGTGATACGCAGTATTTT.

The V call is TRBV14, the J call TRBJ2-7; D call uncertain. CDR3 size: 13 residues. V was shortened by 6 bases and J by 2 bases, with 11 bases between the two germline ends. Germline CDR1 SGHDN, CDR2 FVKESK. The CDR3 sequence is CASRVSTAYEQYF. The CDR3 region has the DNA TGTGCCAGCAGGGTTAGCACCGCCTACGAGCAGTACTTC.

V is TRBV6-5 and J is TRBJ1-6; D possibly corresponds to TRBD1 (5 bases). The V gene lost 6 bases and the J gene lost 0 bases, with 9 bases spanning the gap. The germline gives CDR1 MNHEY, CDR2 SVGAGI. This CDR3 has 15 amino acids. The CDR3: CASSDSSSYNSPLHF. CDR3 nucleotides: TGTGCCAGCAGCGACAGCAGCTCCTATAATTCACCCCTCCACTTT.

The rearrangement uses TRBV13 and TRBJ2-5; 7 bases map to TRBD1. V dropped 4 bases and J dropped 1; count of bases not matched to a gene: 6. This CDR3 is 15 amino acids long. CDR1 and CDR2 (germline): PRHDT, FYEKMQ (reference sequence). The CDR3 sequence: CASSSRNRGQETQYF. For the CDR3, the DNA is TGTGCCAGCAGCTCCCGGAACAGGGGCCAAGAGACCCAGTACTTC.

The chain uses TRBV7-8 and TRBJ1-2; 8 bases are a match to TRBD1. Germline V gives CDR1 SGHVS, CDR2 FQNEAQ. This CDR3 spans 15 amino acids. The V gene end was trimmed by 1 base and the J gene end by 6 bases; junction bases not matched to a gene: 7. CDR3 in amino acids: CASSLVDRGVDGYTF. For the CDR3, the DNA is TGTGCCAGCAGCTTAGTCGACAGGGGTGTAGATGGCTACACCTTC.